Shown below are 8 T cell receptor beta chains from a single sample sequenced in a study of CD8+ T cells in alopecia areata. Once RNA had been extracted, it was reverse transcribed into cDNA to act as the sequencing template. Data came from immunoSEQ multiplex PCR; TCRdb stores just in-frame clones and leaves some out. The sample has more than 150,000 clones; 60% to 70% are singletons. Documented treatment: oral pan-JAK inhibitor, 5-10 mg twice daily. The sequenced sample was CD4+ T cells sorted from blood, obtained at week 4, from a patient treated with tofacitinib. The receptors were gathered from a human donor with alopecia areata.

The gene calls are TRBV19 and TRBJ1-5, with D hard to call. Trimming removed 2 bases from V and 3 bases from J, with 8 bases in between. Germline V gene sequence: CDR1 LNHDA, CDR2 SQIVND (reference sequence). The CDR3 is made up of 14 amino acids. DNA for the CDR3: TGTGCCAGTAGTATAATTCGGGACAATCAGCCCCAGCATTTT. Translated, it gives CASSIIRDNQPQHF. Combining the CDR3 with reference TRBV19 and TRBJ1-5 gives the whole variable domain DGGITQSPKYLFRKEGQNVTLSCEQNLNHDAMYWYRQDPGQGLRLIYYSQIVNDFQKGDIAEGYSVSREKKESFPLTVTSAQKNPTAFYLCASSIIRDNQPQHFGDGTRLSIL.

The sample holds many counts of this clone. The rearrangement uses TRBV4-3 and TRBJ1-5; a weak D match, TRBD1 (6 bases). V lost 0 bases and J lost 4, with 7 bases in between. CDR1 is LGHNA, CDR2 YSLEER, per germline. The CDR3 extends over 14 amino acids. CDR3 in amino acids: CASSQERGNQPQHF. In DNA, the CDR3 is TGCGCCAGCAGCCAAGAAAGGGGGAATCAGCCCCAGCATTTT.

This clone was seen more than once but under ten times. V and J are TRBV7-9 and TRBJ1-3, with no clear D. This CDR3 is 15 amino acids long. V was clipped by 3 bases and J by 0 bases, with 9 bases between them. Per the germline V gene, CDR1 is SEHNR and CDR2 is FQNEAQ (reference sequence). Here the CDR3 DNA reads TGTGCCAGCAGCTTCGGACTGCGCTCTGGAAACACCATATATTTT. Its protein is CASSFGLRSGNTIYF.

The chain combines TRBV5-1 with TRBJ2-1; 12 bases map to TRBD2. V shed 7 bases, J shed 5 bases, and the junction held 4 bases outside the gene matches. Germline values: CDR1 SGHRS, CDR2 YFSETQ. The CDR3 sequence is 14 residues long. The CDR3 DNA is TGCGCCAGCGCTAGCGGGGGGGTTAACAATGAGCAGTTCTTC. Protein: CASASGGVNNEQFF. The entire variable domain, with the rest obtained from reference TRBV5-1 and TRBJ2-1, is as follows: KAGVTQTPRYLIKTRGQQVTLSCSPISGHRSVSWYQQTPGQGLQFLFEYFSETQRNKGNFPGRFSGRQFSNSRSEMNVSTLELGDSALYLCASASGGVNNEQFFGPGTRLTVL.

The rearrangement links TRBV2 to TRBJ1-1; 9 bases are a match to TRBD1. This CDR3 has 14 amino acids. Germline V gene sequence: CDR1 SNHLY, CDR2 FYNNEI. V trimming: 6 bases; J trimming: 0 bases; junction bases outside the gene matches: 2. The CDR3 sequence is CASRWTGVNTEAFF. CDR3 in DNA: TGTGCCAGCAGATGGACAGGGGTGAACACTGAAGCTTTCTTT. Complete variable domain (other parts from reference TRBV2 and TRBJ1-1): EPEVTQTPSHQVTQMGQEVILRCVPISNHLYFYWYRQILGQKVEFLVSFYNNEISEKSEIFDDQFSVERPDGSNFTLKIRSTKLEDSAMYFCASRWTGVNTEAFFGQGTRLTVV.

V and J are TRBV2 and TRBJ1-2; D gene uncertain. Germline assignment: CDR1 SNHLY and CDR2 FYNNEI. The CDR3 spans 12 residues. Trimming left V 7 bases short and J 4 bases short, with 10 bases between. CDR3 region: CASTRAAYGYTF. The CDR3 DNA sequence: TGTGCCAGCACCCGTGCAGCCTATGGCTACACCTTC.

V is TRBV30 and J is TRBJ2-2; a possible D gene is TRBD2 (5 bases). The CDR3 is 14 residues long. The germline CDR1 and CDR2 sequences are GTSNPN and SVGIG (reference sequence). V dropped 1 base and J dropped 7 bases, with 13 bases sitting between them. The CDR3 region is CAWSGRGFVGELFF. Written as DNA, the CDR3 is TGTGCCTGGAGTGGACGAGGGTTCGTCGGGGAGCTGTTTTTT.

This rearrangement joins TRBV25-1 to TRBJ1-1; D unclear. This CDR3 contains 10 residues. Germline values: CDR1 MGHDK, CDR2 SYGVNS. The ends were cut back, 3 bases at V and 11 bases at J, with 7 bases in the middle. The CDR3 region is CASSDGVAFF. CDR3 coding DNA: TGTGCCAGCAGTGATGGTGTTGCTTTCTTT.